The source of this T cell receptor (beta chain) is a study of T cells in Graves' hyperthyroidism and ophthalmopathy. For the study at large: Before any treatment, at initial diagnosis, peripheral blood was collected.

Study-level results: Most clonotypes that expanded in the thyroid above 0.001 also showed up in blood.

The CDR3 is 18 residues long. V lost 4 bases and J lost 5; bases outside the gene matches: 9. Germline V CDR1 and CDR2: SGHTA, FQGTGA. As to this clonotype: Its antigen is not identified.

TCR beta CDR3 regions were amplified from RNA. In the first-round RT-PCR of the TCR CDR3, the HTBI primer set was used. TCRdb reprocessed the multiplex PCR reads with MiXCR, giving one entry per CDR3 protein. Altogether 300,000 to 500,000 distinct CDR3 sequences are present, about 14% being singletons, with the ten largest covering around 27%. The sequenced material came from blood. This TCR was recovered from a man aged 45 to 65 with Graves' ophthalmopathy. The V call is TRBV7-3, the J call TRBJ2-1; 15 bases are a match to TRBD2. The CDR3 bases are TGTGCCAGCAGCTGGGGACTAGCGGGAGGAAGTTACAACAATGAGCAGTTCTTC. Its translation is CASSWGLAGGSYNNEQFF.